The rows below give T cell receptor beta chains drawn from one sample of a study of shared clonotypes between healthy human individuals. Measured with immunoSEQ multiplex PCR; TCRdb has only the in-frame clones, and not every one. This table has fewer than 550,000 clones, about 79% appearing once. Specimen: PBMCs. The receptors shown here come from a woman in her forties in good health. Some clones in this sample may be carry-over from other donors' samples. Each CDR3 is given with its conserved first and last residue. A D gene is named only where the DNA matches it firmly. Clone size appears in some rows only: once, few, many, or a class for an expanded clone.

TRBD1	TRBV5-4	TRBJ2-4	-	CASSSPLDRADIQYF	TGTGCCAGCAGCTCACCTTTAGACAGGGCTGACATTCAGTACTTC
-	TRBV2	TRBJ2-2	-	CASSEWASTRHQTGELFF	TGTGCCAGCAGTGAATGGGCTAGCACCCGACATCAAACCGGGGAGCTGTTTTTT
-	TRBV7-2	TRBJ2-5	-	CASSLGEGVGETQYF	TGTGCCAGCAGCCTCGGGGAGGGGGTAGGGGAGACCCAGTACTTC
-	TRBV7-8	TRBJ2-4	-	CASSPGLGGAVAKNIQYF	TGTGCCAGCAGCCCAGGACTTGGGGGGGCTGTAGCCAAAAACATTCAGTACTTC
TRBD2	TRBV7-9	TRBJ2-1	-	CASSWARERYNEQFF	TGTGCCAGCAGCTGGGCGCGGGAGCGGTACAATGAGCAGTTCTTC
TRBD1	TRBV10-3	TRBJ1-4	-	CAIQGESEKLFF	TGTGCCATCCAGGGGGAGAGTGAAAAACTGTTTTTT
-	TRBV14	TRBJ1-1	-	CASSPRALHTEAFF	TGTGCCAGCAGCCCCCGGGCCCTCCACACTGAAGCTTTCTTT
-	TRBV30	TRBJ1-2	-	CAWSVGRVNYGYTF	TGTGCCTGGAGTGTCGGTAGGGTCAACTATGGCTACACCTTC
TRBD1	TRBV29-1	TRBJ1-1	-	CSVEDTGARNTEAFF	TGCAGCGTTGAAGATACAGGGGCGAGGAACACTGAAGCTTTCTTT
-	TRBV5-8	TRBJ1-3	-	CASSTGLISGNTIYF	TGTGCCAGCAGCACTGGACTGATCTCTGGAAACACCATATATTTT
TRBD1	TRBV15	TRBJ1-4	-	CATSRGGGTGGYEKLFF	TGTGCCACCAGCAGAGGAGGGGGGACAGGGGGATATGAAAAACTGTTTTTT
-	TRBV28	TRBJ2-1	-	CASSLSGGEQFF	TGTGCCAGCAGTCTCTCAGGGGGGGAGCAGTTCTTC
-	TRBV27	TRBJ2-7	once	CASRGISFGIYEQYF	TGTGCCAGCCGAGGGATAAGCTTCGGAATCTACGAGCAGTACTTC
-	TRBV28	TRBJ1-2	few	CASRTGYGYTF	TGTGCCAGCAGGACGGGGTATGGCTACACCTTC
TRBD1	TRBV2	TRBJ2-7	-	CASSPRTGGSYEQYF	TGTGCCAGCAGTCCTAGGACAGGGGGCTCCTACGAGCAGTACTTC
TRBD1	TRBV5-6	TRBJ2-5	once	CASSPSRRDRVQGTQYF	TGTGCCAGCAGCCCCTCTCGCCGGGACAGGGTTCAAGGGACCCAGTACTTC
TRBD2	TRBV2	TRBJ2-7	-	CASRPGLASYEQYF	TGTGCCAGCAGACCAGGACTAGCATCCTACGAGCAGTACTTC
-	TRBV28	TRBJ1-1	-	CASSLLAGNTEAFF	TGTGCCAGCAGTTTACTCGCGGGGAACACTGAAGCTTTCTTT
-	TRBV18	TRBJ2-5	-	CASSPGAVETQYF	TGTGCCAGCTCACCGGGGGCGGTAGAGACCCAGTACTTC
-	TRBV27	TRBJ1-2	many	CASSFGVGEIYGYTF	TGTGCCAGCAGTTTTGGAGTGGGGGAAATCTATGGCTACACCTTC
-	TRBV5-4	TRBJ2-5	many	CASSPGTHQETQYF	TGTGCCAGCAGCCCCGGGACACACCAAGAGACCCAGTACTTC
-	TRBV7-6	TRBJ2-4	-	CASSPRGKAKNIQYF	TGTGCCAGCAGCCCGAGAGGGAAAGCCAAAAACATTCAGTACTTC
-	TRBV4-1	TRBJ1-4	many	CASRSATNEKLFF	TGCGCCAGCAGGAGTGCAACTAATGAAAAACTGTTTTTT
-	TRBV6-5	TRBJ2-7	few	CASSFYNSYEQYF	TGTGCCAGCAGTTTCTACAACTCCTACGAGCAGTACTTC
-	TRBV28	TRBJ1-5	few	CASSLIATNSNQPQHF	TGTGCCAGCAGTTTAATCGCAACTAATAGCAATCAGCCCCAGCATTTT
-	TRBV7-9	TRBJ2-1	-	CASSILARDEQFF	TGTGCCAGCAGCATCTTAGCGCGCGATGAGCAGTTCTTC
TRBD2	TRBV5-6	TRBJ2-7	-	CASSLAASGTYEQYF	TGTGCCAGCAGCTTGGCGGCTAGCGGTACCTACGAGCAGTACTTC
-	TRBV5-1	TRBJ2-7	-	CASSADRAYEQYF	TGCGCCAGCAGCGCCGACCGGGCCTACGAGCAGTACTTC
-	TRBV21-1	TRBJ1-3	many	CASRKEGPLLGSGNTIYF	TGTGCCAGCAGGAAAGAAGGACCTCTGTTGGGCTCTGGAAACACCATATATTTT
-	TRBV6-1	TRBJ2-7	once	CASSGPAGPGYEQYF	TGTGCCAGCAGTGGGCCGGCAGGGCCTGGGTACGAGCAGTACTTC
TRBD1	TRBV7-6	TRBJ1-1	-	CASSLATRGGDTEAFF	TGTGCCAGCAGCTTAGCCACCAGGGGGGGGGACACTGAAGCTTTCTTT
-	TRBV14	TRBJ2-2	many	CASSQSNSAGANTGELFF	TGTGCCAGCAGCCAATCAAATTCGGCAGGCGCGAACACCGGGGAGCTGTTTTTT
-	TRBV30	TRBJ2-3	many	CACSLSHTQYF	TGTGCCTGTTCCCTAAGCCACACGCAGTATTTT
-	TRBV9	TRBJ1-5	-	CASSALSGEGQPQHF	TGTGCCAGCAGCGCGCTCTCGGGGGAGGGACAGCCCCAGCATTTT
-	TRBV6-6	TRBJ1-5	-	CASSSEQGSNQPQHF	TGTGCCAGCAGTTCAGAACAGGGAAGCAATCAGCCCCAGCATTTT
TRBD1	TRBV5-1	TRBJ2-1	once	CASSLAGQGLNEQFF	TGCGCCAGCAGCTTGGCCGGACAGGGGCTGAATGAGCAGTTCTTC
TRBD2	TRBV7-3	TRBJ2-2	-	CASSLGTTYTGELFF	TGTGCCAGCAGCTTAGGGACTACCTACACCGGGGAGCTGTTTTTT
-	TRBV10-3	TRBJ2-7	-	CAISGGALASYEQYF	TGTGCCATCAGTGGAGGGGCCCTAGCCTCCTACGAGCAGTACTTC
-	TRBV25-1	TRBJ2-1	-	CASSERRDWNNEQFF	TGTGCCAGCAGTGAACGAAGGGACTGGAACAATGAGCAGTTCTTC
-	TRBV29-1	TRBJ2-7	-	CSVAVTVDYEQYF	TGCAGCGTTGCTGTGACGGTTGACTACGAGCAGTACTTC
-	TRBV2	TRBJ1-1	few	CASSEGGRAEAFF	TGTGCCAGCAGTGAAGGAGGGAGGGCCGAAGCTTTCTTT
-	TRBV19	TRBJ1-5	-	CASSMRQYSNQPQHF	TGTGCCAGTAGTATGCGGCAGTATAGCAATCAGCCCCAGCATTTT
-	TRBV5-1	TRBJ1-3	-	CASSPTGSSGNTIYF	TGCGCCAGCAGCCCCACGGGAAGCTCTGGAAACACCATATATTTT
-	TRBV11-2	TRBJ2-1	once	CASSPRLGRSYNEQFF	TGTGCCAGCAGCCCCCGATTGGGCAGATCCTACAATGAGCAGTTCTTC
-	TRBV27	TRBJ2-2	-	CASSFSGTANTGELFF	TGTGCCAGCAGTTTTTCCGGGACGGCGAACACCGGGGAGCTGTTTTTT
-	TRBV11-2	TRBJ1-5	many	CASSLAGQLINSNQPQHF	TGTGCCAGCAGCTTAGCAGGACAGCTGATCAATAGCAATCAGCCCCAGCATTTT
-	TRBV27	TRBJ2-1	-	CASSSPKGSSYNEQFF	TGTGCCAGCAGTTCCCCGAAGGGGAGCTCCTACAATGAGCAGTTCTTC
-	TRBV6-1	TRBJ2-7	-	CASSAPEGGSYEQYF	TGTGCCAGCAGTGCCCCTGAAGGGGGGTCCTACGAGCAGTACTTC
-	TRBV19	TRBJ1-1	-	CASSFSTANTEAFF	TGTGCCAGTAGTTTCTCTACAGCAAACACTGAAGCTTTCTTT
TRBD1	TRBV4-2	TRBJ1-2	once	CASSLDTRDRGWNGYTF	TGTGCCAGCAGCTTGGACACCCGGGACAGGGGATGGAATGGCTACACCTTC